The 30 T cell receptor beta chains below come from one sample, sequenced in a study of response to subunit inactivated influenza vaccine. TCRdb fed the RT-PCR reads into MiXCR, producing one record per CDR3 protein. The sample includes around 200,000 distinct CDR3 sequences, about 9% seen only once; the top ten take roughly 10%. Sample: non-naive T cells sorted from PBMCs, taken on the day of vaccination. The origin of the receptors is a man between 50 and 59 years old who received an inactivated influenza vaccine.

V gene TRBV29-1 combines with J gene TRBJ2-5; TRBD2 agrees at 13 bases. Germline-derived CDR1 and CDR2 are SQVTM and ANQGSEA. The CDR3 extends over 15 amino acids. Unmatched junction bases numbered 9, after V lost 6 bases and J lost 5 bases. The CDR3 DNA sequence: TGCAGCGTGGACGGGACTAGCGGGGCCGCGGAGACCCAGTACTTC. This encodes CSVDGTSGAAETQYF.

The chain has TRBV6-2 or TRBV6-3 and TRBJ1-6; D is ambiguous. V lost 4 bases to trimming and J lost 7 bases, with 11 bases between them. Germline-derived CDR1 and CDR2 are MNHEY and SVGEGT. The CDR3 is made up of 14 amino acids. CDR3 protein: CASSWSGSNSPLHF. The CDR3 DNA reads TGTGCCAGCAGTTGGTCGGGGAGCAATTCACCCCTCCACTTT.

This clonotype was detected ten times or more. This sequence joins TRBV6-2 or TRBV6-3 and TRBJ2-1, with 9 bases identical to TRBD1. The CDR3 sequence is 14 residues long. CDR1 and CDR2 (germline): MNHEY, SVGEGT. V dropped 6 bases and J dropped 2; count of bases not matched to a gene: 2. Written as DNA, the CDR3 is TGTGCCAGCAGGACAGGGGGGGCCTACAATGAGCAGTTCTTC. Translation gives CASRTGGAYNEQFF.

This clonotype was observed a few times. CDR3 sequence reads: CASSFRGGNQPQHF. The CDR3 DNA is TGTGCCAGCAGCTTCCGAGGGGGCAATCAGCCCCAGCATTTT. The chain combines TRBV7-2 with TRBJ1-5; weak D call: TRBD1 (5 bases). The germline V gene encodes CDR1 SGHTA and CDR2 FQGNSA. With 3 bases removed from V and 2 bases from J, the gap between germline ends came to 8 bases. The CDR3 has 14 residues.

This clonotype appeared a few times. The chain's CDR3 is CSVGVLPYEQYF. The CDR3 DNA is TGCAGCGTTGGGGTCCTCCCCTACGAGCAGTACTTC. This sequence joins TRBV29-1 and TRBJ2-7; D is ambiguous. V was cut by 4 bases and J by 2 bases, with 9 bases left in between. This CDR3 is built from 12 residues. Looked up from germline, CDR1 is SQVTM and CDR2 is ANQGSEA.

In its sample, this clonotype was seen many times. V gene TRBV7-6 combines with J gene TRBJ1-3; D uncertain. Trimming took 0 bases from V and 7 from J, leaving 10 bases between them. CDR1 is SGHVS, CDR2 FNYEAQ, per germline. The CDR3 spans 14 residues. Here the CDR3 reads CASSLASPGNTIYF. The CDR3 DNA is TGTGCCAGCAGCTTAGCGTCACCGGGGAACACCATATATTTT. Complete variable domain (other parts from reference TRBV7-6 and TRBJ1-3): GAGVSQSPRYKVTKRGQDVALRCDPISGHVSLYWYRQALGQGPEFLTYFNYEAQQDKSGLPNDRFSAERPEGSISTLTIQRTEQRDSAMYRCASSLASPGNTIYFGEGSWLTVV.

This clonotype was seen more than once but under ten times. This chain joins TRBV7-2 and TRBJ2-3; D ambiguous. V lost 2 bases and J lost 0, with 9 bases in between. Germline V CDR1 and CDR2: SGHTA, FQGNSA. The CDR3 is made up of 15 amino acids. Here the CDR3 reads CASSLPVSSTDTQYF. The CDR3 DNA is TGTGCCAGCAGCTTACCCGTATCTAGCACAGATACGCAGTATTTT. The full variable domain, completed using reference TRBV7-2 and TRBJ2-3, is GAGVSQSPSNKVTEKGKDVELRCDPISGHTALYWYRQSLGQGLEFLIYFQGNSAPDKSGLPSDRFSAERTGGSVSTLTIQRTQQEDSAVYLCASSLPVSSTDTQYFGPGTRLTVL.

This sequence joins TRBV5-1 and TRBJ1-5; no firm D call. Deletions cut 4 bases from V and 4 bases from J, with 9 bases between. The CDR3 totals 13 residues. Germline loops: CDR1 SGHRS, CDR2 YFSETQ. The CDR3 coding sequence is TGCGCCAGCAGCATTGACATAAATCAGCCCCAGCATTTT. Protein sequence: CASSIDINQPQHF.

The table lists this clonotype with many counts. The chain carries TRBV10-3 and TRBJ2-5; a weak D match, TRBD2 (6 bases). This CDR3 has 14 residues. V gave up 3 bases and J gave up 4 bases, with 12 bases separating them. CDR1 and CDR2 from the germline V gene are ENHRY and SYGVKD. CDR3 sequence reads: CAISDGIGGETQYF. CDR3 nucleotides: TGTGCCATCAGTGATGGTATCGGGGGAGAGACCCAGTACTTC.

This clonotype turned up a few times. The V and J genes are TRBV12-3 or TRBV12-4 and TRBJ1-2, with D possibly TRBD1 on 5 matching bases. V gave up 1 base and J gave up 3 bases, with 9 bases separating them. The CDR3 length is 14 residues. CDR3 in DNA: TGTGCCAGCAGTTTAGGCAGGGTGTACTATGGCTACACCTTC. It is translated as CASSLGRVYYGYTF.

This clonotype was picked up a small number of times. This chain links TRBV6-5 with TRBJ2-2; TRBD2 matches 8 bases. This CDR3 is built from 17 residues. V lost 2 bases to trimming and J lost 6 bases; unmatched junction nucleotides: 11. Germline assignment: CDR1 MNHEY and CDR2 SVGAGI. The CDR3 DNA sequence: TGTGCCAGCAGTTACGCGTCCGGGACTAGTATCGCCGGGGAGCTGTTTTTT. This codes for CASSYASGTSIAGELFF.

This clonotype was observed a few times. V is TRBV2 and J is TRBJ2-5; D remains unclear. The CDR3 is made up of 15 amino acids. The V end was cut by 2 bases, the J end by 4 bases, with 14 bases between. The germline V gene has CDR1 SNHLY and CDR2 FYNNEI. CDR3 loop: CASSEFRLGGETQYF. As DNA, the CDR3 is TGTGCCAGCAGTGAATTCCGGCTAGGCGGAGAGACCCAGTACTTC.

The chain links TRBV6-2 or TRBV6-3 to TRBJ1-6; D possibly corresponds to TRBD1 (6 bases). The V end was cut by 3 bases, the J end by 9 bases, with 18 bases between. CDR1 MNHEY and CDR2 SVGEGT come from the germline V gene. CDR3 length: 16 amino acids. Here the CDR3 DNA reads TGTGCCAGCAGTTATCGACAGGCGGCGGTTGCTTCACCCCTCCACTTT. It encodes CASSYRQAAVASPLHF.

This clonotype was recorded at least ten times. This chain joins TRBV29-1 and TRBJ2-7; 10 bases are shared with TRBD1. The ends lost 7 bases at V and 6 bases at J; junction bases unmatched: 9. Germline V gene lookup returns CDR1 SQVTM and CDR2 ANQGSEA. The CDR3 contains 13 residues. The CDR3 reads CSGGFGTGVEQYF. The DNA of the CDR3 is TGCAGCGGGGGATTCGGGACAGGGGTCGAGCAGTACTTC.

This clonotype was found many times. This chain joins TRBV20-1 and TRBJ2-1; D is possibly TRBD1 (6 bases). There are 15 residues in the CDR3. V shed 4 bases and J shed 4 bases, with 17 bases lying between them. CDR1 DFQATT and CDR2 SNEGSKA come from the germline V gene (reference sequence). DNA of the CDR3: TGCAGTGCTATGCCCCCGGGACACCGATACAATGAGCAGTTCTTC. Translation gives CSAMPPGHRYNEQFF.

The chain uses TRBV20-1 and TRBJ2-1; no clear D gene. The CDR3 sequence is 16 residues long. In germline, CDR1 is DFQATT, CDR2 SNEGSKA (reference sequence). Trimming removed 0 bases from V and 6 bases from J, with 18 bases in between. CDR3 sequence reads: CSARDLPRSLRNEQFF. The CDR3 nucleotides are TGCAGTGCTAGAGATCTCCCGAGGTCCCTACGCAATGAGCAGTTCTTC.

This chain links TRBV5-1 with TRBJ2-5, with D uncertain. The CDR3 contains 16 residues. The V and J ends lost 0 bases and 2 bases respectively, with 14 bases between them. Germline V gene sequence: CDR1 SGHRS, CDR2 YFSETQ. This chain's CDR3 is CASSLAMKPWQETQYF. For the CDR3, the DNA is TGCGCCAGCAGCTTGGCGATGAAACCCTGGCAAGAGACCCAGTACTTC.

This clonotype was counted at least ten times. The chain uses TRBV4-3 and TRBJ1-5; D call uncertain. This CDR3 is 13 amino acids long. Trimming took 0 bases from V and 10 from J, leaving 10 bases between them. Germline loops: CDR1 LGHNA, CDR2 YSLEER. In DNA, the CDR3 is TGCGCCAGCAGCCAAGATACGTGGAGTCCCCAGCATTTT. Translating gives CASSQDTWSPQHF.

This clonotype was observed a handful of times. The gene calls are TRBV9 and TRBJ1-1; 8 nucleotides line up with TRBD1. Germline lookup yields CDR1 SGDLS and CDR2 YYNGEE. With V trimmed by 0 bases and J by 7 bases, 5 bases remained unmatched. The CDR3 has 14 amino acids. This CDR3 reads CASSVAGGNGEAFF. The CDR3 region has the DNA TGTGCCAGCAGCGTAGCAGGGGGCAACGGTGAAGCTTTCTTT.

The chain is built from TRBV10-3 and TRBJ1-1; 9 bases are shared with TRBD1. This CDR3 is built from 15 residues. Unmatched junction bases numbered 7, after V lost 5 bases and J lost 3 bases. Looked up from germline, CDR1 is ENHRY and CDR2 is SYGVKD. This CDR3 reads CAISPRQGDYTEAFF. CDR3 nucleotides: TGTGCCATCAGTCCACGACAGGGGGATTACACTGAAGCTTTCTTT.

This clonotype was counted only a few times. The genes are TRBV5-4 and TRBJ1-3, with D perhaps TRBD1 (6 bases). The CDR3 loop spans 13 amino acids. The V gene lost 0 bases and the J gene lost 7 bases, with 8 bases spanning the gap. CDR1 is SGHNT, CDR2 YYREEE, per germline (reference sequence). The CDR3 bases are TGTGCCAGCAGCTTGGCCCAGGGGAACACCATATATTTT. Amino acid sequence: CASSLAQGNTIYF.

Many counts were recorded for this clonotype. The chain recombines TRBV12-3 or TRBV12-4 with TRBJ2-6, with D perhaps matching TRBD2 (6 bases). The CDR3 spans 15 residues. V gave up 3 bases and J gave up 2 bases, with 8 bases separating them. The CDR3 nucleotides are TGTGCCAGCAGTTTCGGCGGGGCTGGGGCCAACGTCCTGACTTTC. Amino acids: CASSFGGAGANVLTF.

This clonotype was observed at least ten times. This chain links TRBV5-1 with TRBJ2-7, with D maybe TRBD1 (6 bases). This CDR3 region has 14 residues. Trimming shortened V by 2 bases and J by 2 bases, and 11 bases separated the two germline ends. The germline CDR1 and CDR2 sequences are SGHRS and YFSETQ. The DNA for the CDR3 is TGCGCCAGCAGCTTAGGGGACATTGCCTACGAGCAGTACTTC. This encodes CASSLGDIAYEQYF.

The chain carries TRBV28 and TRBJ1-4; the D gene is possibly TRBD1 (5 bases). Germline CDR1 is MDHEN and CDR2 is SYDVKM. The CDR3 is 14 amino acids. Trimming cost V 5 bases and J 5 bases, with 12 bases left between them. The CDR3 region has the DNA TGTGCCAGCAGTCAGGGAAGCCTAAATGAAAAACTGTTTTTT. This gives the protein CASSQGSLNEKLFF.

This rearrangement joins TRBV12-3 or TRBV12-4 to TRBJ2-2; 8 bases line up with TRBD2. Germline trimming cut 5 bases from V and 0 bases from J; bases unmatched to any gene: 5. This CDR3 is built from 16 residues. The CDR3: CASSGLAGPNTGELFF. The CDR3 DNA is TGTGCCAGCAGTGGATTAGCGGGACCGAACACCGGGGAGCTGTTTTTT.

This clonotype showed up many times. CDR3 nucleotide sequence: TGTGCCAGCAAGGATGGTTCGAACTCCTATAATTCACCCCTCCACTTT. Translation gives CASKDGSNSYNSPLHF. V gene TRBV28 combines with J gene TRBJ1-6; D gene uncertain. Germline V gene lookup returns CDR1 MDHEN and CDR2 SYDVKM. V was pared by 7 bases and J by 0 bases, with 13 bases between. The CDR3 contains 16 residues.

Sample share makes this clonotype medium-sized. The chain uses TRBV5-1 and TRBJ2-3; maybe TRBD1 (5 bases). Germline V gene sequence: CDR1 SGHRS, CDR2 YFSETQ. This CDR3 has 20 residues. The V end lost 2 bases, the J end lost 0 bases, and 25 bases lay between the germline ends. CDR3 residues: CASSFRIMSGPTTSTDTQYF. As DNA, the CDR3 is TGCGCCAGCAGCTTTCGCATCATGTCAGGGCCGACGACTAGCACAGATACGCAGTATTTT.

The chain links TRBV2 to TRBJ1-1, with 10 bases matching TRBD1. This CDR3 comprises 13 residues. The junction had 4 bases not matched to a gene; V was cut back by 8 bases and J by 4 bases. Germline V gene sequence: CDR1 SNHLY, CDR2 FYNNEI. CDR3 sequence (DNA): TGTGCCAGCGTGGGGACAGGGGTCACTGAAGCTTTCTTT. It encodes CASVGTGVTEAFF.

This clonotype was detected a few times. This chain joins TRBV29-1 and TRBJ1-1; D unclear. CDR3 size: 12 residues. Deletions cut 6 bases from V and 5 bases from J, with 13 bases between. Germline CDR1 SQVTM, CDR2 ANQGSEA. The CDR3 loop is CSVTLGPTEAFF. The CDR3 DNA reads TGCAGCGTCACCCTCGGTCCGACTGAAGCTTTCTTT.

This clonotype was seen more than once but under ten times. This sequence joins TRBV7-2 and TRBJ1-2; the D is unclear. Germline V CDR1 and CDR2: SGHTA, FQGNSA. This CDR3 is 13 amino acids long. V was cut by 4 bases and J by 7 bases, with 13 bases left in between. Here the CDR3 DNA reads TGTGCCAGCAGCTCCCGGGTCTTACTTGGCTACACCTTC. The encoded protein is CASSSRVLLGYTF.